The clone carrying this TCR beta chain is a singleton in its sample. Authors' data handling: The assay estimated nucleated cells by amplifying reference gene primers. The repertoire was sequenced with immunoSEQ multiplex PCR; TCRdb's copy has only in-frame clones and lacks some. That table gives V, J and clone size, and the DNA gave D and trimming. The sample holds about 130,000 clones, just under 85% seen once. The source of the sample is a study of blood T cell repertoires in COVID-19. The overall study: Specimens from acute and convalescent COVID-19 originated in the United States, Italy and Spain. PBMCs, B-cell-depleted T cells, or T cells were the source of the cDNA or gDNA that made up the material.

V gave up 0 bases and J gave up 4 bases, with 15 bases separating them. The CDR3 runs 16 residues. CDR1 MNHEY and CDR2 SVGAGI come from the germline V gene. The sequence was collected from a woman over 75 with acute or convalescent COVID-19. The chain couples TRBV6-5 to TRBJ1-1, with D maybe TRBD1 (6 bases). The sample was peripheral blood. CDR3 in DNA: TGTGCCAGCAGTTACTCGAGAAGGGGGTCGGGCACTGAAGCTTTCTTT. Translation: CASSYSRRGSGTEAFF.